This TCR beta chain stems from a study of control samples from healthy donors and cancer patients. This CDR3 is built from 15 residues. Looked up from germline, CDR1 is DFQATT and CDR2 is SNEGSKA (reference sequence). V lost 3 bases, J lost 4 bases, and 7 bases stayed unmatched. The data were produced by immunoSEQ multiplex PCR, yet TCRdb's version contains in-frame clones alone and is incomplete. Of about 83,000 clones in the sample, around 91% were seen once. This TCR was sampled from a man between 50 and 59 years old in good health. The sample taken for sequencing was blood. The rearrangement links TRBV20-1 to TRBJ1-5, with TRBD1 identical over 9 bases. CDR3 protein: CSASGPGQGNQPQHF. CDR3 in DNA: TGCAGTGCTAGTGGTCCGGGACAGGGAAATCAGCCCCAGCATTTT.